This entry features one T cell receptor (beta chain) sequence. Antigen unknown. The data derive from a study of T cell responses to AZD1222 COVID-19 vaccine. Study results and limitations: Distributed over spike, vaccine-associated CD4 TCRs predominated at 160-218 and 743-854. Compared with day 0, the breadth and depth of the Spike-specific TCR repertoire rose significantly after two doses of AZD1222. Repertoires were obtained only post-peak T cell response.

Per germline, CDR1 SGHRS and CDR2 YFSETQ. This CDR3 is 12 amino acids long. Trimming cost V 1 base and J 5 bases, with 6 bases left between them. Clones were sequenced by immunoSEQ multiplex PCR, and TCRdb holds only the in-frame ones, with some missing. The sample lists 150,000 to 200,000 clones; roughly 94% were seen once. This TCR derives from an adult who received the AZD1222 COVID-19 vaccine. The V gene is TRBV5-1, the J gene TRBJ1-2, with D maybe TRBD1 (6 bases). Material: peripheral blood, obtained 28 days after the second AZD1222 dose. The CDR3 nucleotides read TGCGCCAGCAGCTTGACAGGGTATGGCTACACCTTC. Residues: CASSLTGYGYTF. The full variable domain, completed using reference TRBV5-1 and TRBJ1-2, is KAGVTQTPRYLIKTRGQQVTLSCSPISGHRSVSWYQQTPGQGLQFLFEYFSETQRNKGNFPGRFSGRQFSNSRSEMNVSTLELGDSALYLCASSLTGYGYTFGSGTRLTVV.